These T cell receptor beta chains were read from a single sample in a study of CD8+ T cells in alopecia areata. Some clones are missing from TCRdb's copy, which holds only in-frame ones; the method was immunoSEQ multiplex PCR. This repertoire shows more than 150,000 clones, approximately 50% found once; its top ten account for around 10%. The sequencing here drew on CD8+ T cells sorted from blood, taken around week 53, from a patient treated with tofacitinib. These receptor sequences come from a human donor with alopecia areata. CDR3s include the opening cysteine and the closing phenylalanine or tryptophan. A D gene is named only where the DNA matches it firmly. The size of a clone is reported for some rows only, either as once, few or many, or as a class for expanded clones.

D	size	V	J	DNA	CDR3
TRBD1	.	TRBV15	TRBJ1-5	TGTGCCACCAGCAATTCACGGACAGGGCCTGGGGATCAGCCCCAGCATTTT	CATSNSRTGPGDQPQHF
TRBD1	.	TRBV5-6	TRBJ2-7	TGTGCCAGCAGCGGGGGACAGGAGTCCTACGAGCAGTACTTC	CASSGGQESYEQYF
TRBD1	few	TRBV19	TRBJ2-7	TGTGCCAGTAGTACCCCCGGGACAGAGAGCTCCTACGAGCAGTACTTC	CASSTPGTESSYEQYF
.	few	TRBV6-5	TRBJ2-1	TGTGCCAGCAGTTACTCCCCTGAGGTCAATGAGCAGTTCTTC	CASSYSPEVNEQFF
TRBD1	.	TRBV27	TRBJ2-5	TGTGCCATCCGGACAGGGGCGACCCAGTACTTC	CAIRTGATQYF
TRBD1	few	TRBV23-1	TRBJ1-2	TGCGCCAGCAGTCAACTGACAGGGCAGCATGGCTACACCTTC	CASSQLTGQHGYTF
.	.	TRBV9	TRBJ2-2	TGTGCCAGCAGCCCGGGGGGCTACGCCGGGGAGCTGTTTTTT	CASSPGGYAGELFF
TRBD1	.	TRBV4-1	TRBJ1-6	TGCGCCAGCAGCCAAGGGACAGGGGCAATGGGACCCCTCCACTTT	CASSQGTGAMGPLHF
.	.	TRBV4-2	TRBJ1-2	TGTGCCAGCAGCCAAGAATCCCAGGCCCTTAACTATGGCTACACCTTC	CASSQESQALNYGYTF
.	.	TRBV14	TRBJ1-1	TGTGCCAGCAGCGCAGGGACGAACACTGAAGCTTTCTTT	CASSAGTNTEAFF
.	once	TRBV5-1	TRBJ2-2	TGCGCCAGCAGCTTGGGAAGGGACATAACCGGGGAGCTGTTTTTT	CASSLGRDITGELFF
TRBD2	.	TRBV6-4	TRBJ2-1	TGTGCCAGCAGTGAGTCGGGGGGGGGACACAATGAGCAGTTCTTC	CASSESGGGHNEQFF
TRBD1	.	TRBV13	TRBJ1-6	TGTGCCAGCAGCTTAGGACCGACAGGGGGGACGTCACCCCTCCACTTT	CASSLGPTGGTSPLHF
.	.	TRBV25-1	TRBJ1-5	TGTGCCAGCAGTGAAGGAGAGGGGTTCAATCAGCCCCAGCATTTT	CASSEGEGFNQPQHF
.	.	TRBV7-7	TRBJ2-5	TGTGCTAGCAGCTTAAGGAACCAAGAGACCCAGTACTTC	CASSLRNQETQYF
.	.	TRBV7-9	TRBJ2-7	TGTGCCAGCAGCTCCATGGAGGGACCCTACGAGCAGTACTTC	CASSSMEGPYEQYF
TRBD1	few	TRBV18	TRBJ2-5	TGTGCCAGCTCACCGCGCGGGGACAGGGCTGCTCAAGAGACCCAGTACTTC	CASSPRGDRAAQETQYF
TRBD1	.	TRBV5-4	TRBJ2-3	TGTGCCAGCAGAACCGGGACAGGAACTCTCACAGATACGCAGTATTTT	CASRTGTGTLTDTQYF
TRBD1	.	TRBV29-1	TRBJ2-7	TGCAGCGTCATGGGCGGACAGGGGCCCTACGAGCAGTACTTC	CSVMGGQGPYEQYF
TRBD1	few	TRBV7-2	TRBJ1-5	TGTGCCAGCAGCCCCGGGACAGGGTTGGGATTGCCCCAGCATTTT	CASSPGTGLGLPQHF
.	.	TRBV4-1	TRBJ2-5	TGCGCCAGCAGCCCACAGGCTAGTGATGGGGAGACCCAGTACTTC	CASSPQASDGETQYF
.	once	TRBV9	TRBJ2-7	TGTGCCAGCAGCGTAGGGGGGTCCGAGCAGTACTTC	CASSVGGSEQYF
.	.	TRBV29-1	TRBJ1-1	TGCAGCGTTCCCTTGGGAACTGAAGCTTTCTTT	CSVPLGTEAFF
.	few	TRBV7-9	TRBJ1-1	TGTGCCAGCAGCACGACAGTGAACACTGAAGCTTTCTTT	CASSTTVNTEAFF
.	.	TRBV5-1	TRBJ1-3	TGCGCCAGCAGCTTGTATACCGGGACAACCTCTGGAAACACCATATATTTT	CASSLYTGTTSGNTIYF
.	.	TRBV15	TRBJ1-6	TGTGCCACCAGAAGACAGGTCTTAAGCTCCTATAATTCACCCCTCCACTTT	CATRRQVLSSYNSPLHF
.	few	TRBV11-2	TRBJ2-7	TGTGCCAGCAGCTCCCGACCAAGGCCGGGCCACAGCTCCTACGAGCAGTACTTC	CASSSRPRPGHSSYEQYF
.	.	TRBV15	TRBJ1-2	TGTGCCACGCAGCGGGAAAGGGGAAGTCGCGGTGGCTACACCTTC	CATQRERGSRGGYTF
.	few	TRBV25-1	TRBJ2-7	TGTGCCAGCAGTGAGACCTACGAGCAGTACTTC	CASSETYEQYF
.	.	TRBV5-4	TRBJ2-3	TGTGCCAGCAGCTTGGATCAGGCATTGGGCACAGATACGCAGTATTTT	CASSLDQALGTDTQYF
TRBD1	once	TRBV7-9	TRBJ2-7	TGTGCCAGCAGTCAGAACAGGGGGAGTAACGAGCAGTACTTC	CASSQNRGSNEQYF
.	.	TRBV10-3	TRBJ1-2	TGTGCCATCAGTGAGTCGAATAGGGAGTGGGGCTACACCTTC	CAISESNREWGYTF
.	.	TRBV25-1	TRBJ1-4	TGTGCCAGCAGTGAATGGAGAGGCACGGGAGATGAAAAACTGTTTTTT	CASSEWRGTGDEKLFF
TRBD2	few	TRBV11-2	TRBJ2-1	TGTGCCAGCAGCGATAGCGGGGGGGCCCACAATGAGCAGTTCTTC	CASSDSGGAHNEQFF
.	.	TRBV7-9	TRBJ2-7	TGTGCCAGCAGCTTAGAGGCCGGAACCTACGAGCAGTACTTC	CASSLEAGTYEQYF
.	.	TRBV5-1	TRBJ1-2	TGCGCCAGCAGCTTGGACTTTAGGACGGGAGGCTACACCTTC	CASSLDFRTGGYTF
.	.	TRBV29-1	TRBJ1-1	TGCAGCGTTGAATTCCTACTGAACCCTGAAGCTTTCTTT	CSVEFLLNPEAFF
TRBD1	.	TRBV18	TRBJ2-7	TGTGCCAGCTCTAACCATGGACAGGGGAATTCCTACGAGCAGTACTTC	CASSNHGQGNSYEQYF
.	once	TRBV19	TRBJ1-1	TGTGCCAGTAGTTGGTCCCCGGCCACTGAAGCTTTCTTT	CASSWSPATEAFF
.	.	TRBV7-2	TRBJ2-7	TGTGCCAGCAGCTTATGGGGCCAGACCTACGAGCAGTACTTC	CASSLWGQTYEQYF
TRBD2	.	TRBV14	TRBJ2-7	TGTGCCAGCAGCCCCACGGTGCGGGGGTACGAGCAGTACTTC	CASSPTVRGYEQYF
.	.	TRBV6-1	TRBJ2-6	TGTGCCAGCAGTGAGTACAGGGTCTCTGGGGCCAACGTCCTGACTTTC	CASSEYRVSGANVLTF
TRBD2	.	TRBV4-3	TRBJ2-7	TGCGCCAGCAGCCAAGAACGCTGGGAGGGAAGCTACGAGCAGTACTTC	CASSQERWEGSYEQYF
TRBD1	few	TRBV29-1	TRBJ2-7	TGCAGCGTCTCCACCTGGGCAGGGGGCATCGAGCAGTACTTC	CSVSTWAGGIEQYF
.	few	TRBV5-4	TRBJ2-7	TGTGCCAGCAGCTCCAGGGGCTCCCCGGGGGAGCAGTACTTC	CASSSRGSPGEQYF
TRBD1	.	TRBV7-8	TRBJ1-5	TGTGCCAGCAGCTACCTGGGACAGGGTAACAATCAGCCCCAGCATTTT	CASSYLGQGNNQPQHF
.	.	TRBV5-1	TRBJ1-6	TGCGCCAGCAGCTTGGCAGGGGATTCACCCCTCCACTTT	CASSLAGDSPLHF
.	few	TRBV6-5	TRBJ2-7	TGTGCCAGCAGTTACGGAAGGACCTACGAGCAGTACTTC	CASSYGRTYEQYF
.	.	TRBV5-6	TRBJ2-5	TGTGCCAGCAGCGGACCGACAGGACAAGAGACCCAGTACTTC	CASSGPTGQETQYF
TRBD1	few	TRBV19	TRBJ2-2	TGTGCCAGTAGTCGACAGGGCGGATCGAACACCGGGGAGCTGTTTTTT	CASSRQGGSNTGELFF
.	.	TRBV15	TRBJ2-7	TGTGCCACCAGCAGACCAACCGCGCACGAGCAGTACTTC	CATSRPTAHEQYF
TRBD1	.	TRBV4-2	TRBJ2-7	TGTGCCAGCAGCCAATGGGACAGGGTAGGAGGGTACGAGCAGTACTTC	CASSQWDRVGGYEQYF
.	.	TRBV27	TRBJ2-7	TGTGCCAGCAGCTCTCTCGGCTACGAGCAGTACTTC	CASSSLGYEQYF
.	.	TRBV4-3	TRBJ1-1	TGCGCCAGCAGGCCTTACATCGGCCCGAACACTGAAGCTTTCTTT	CASRPYIGPNTEAFF
.	.	TRBV6-5	TRBJ1-1	TGTGCCAGCAGTCGACGGCCAGGGGACACTGAAGCTTTCTTT	CASSRRPGDTEAFF